One and the same sample provided the 29 T cell receptor beta chains below, sequenced in a study of PD-1 and CTLA-4 blockade in melanoma. Method: immunoSEQ multiplex PCR; TCRdb's copy keeps in-frame clones and lacks some. The sample yields around 31,000 clones, more than 85% seen once. Sequences were derived from CD8+ T cells from peripheral blood, sampled from a patient given anti-PD-1 treatment. These receptors all stem from a human donor with melanoma.

Here the CDR3 DNA reads TGTGCCAGCAGTGACTACCCCGGGGGGGGGACCACAGATACGCAGTATTTT. It is translated as CASSDYPGGGTTDTQYF. The chain combines TRBV6-4 with TRBJ2-3; TRBD2 matches at 8 bases. CDR1 and CDR2 from the germline V gene are MRHNA and SNTAGT. The CDR3 spans 17 residues. After removal of 1 base from V and 2 bases from J, the junction contained 8 bases not matched to a gene.

A single count supports this clone. J is TRBJ1-2 and V is TRBV29-1, with TRBD1 matching over 9 bases. CDR1 is SQVTM, CDR2 ANQGSEA, per germline. This CDR3 has 14 residues. V was clipped by 1 base and J by 8 bases; unmatched bases: 8. The DNA for the CDR3 is TGCAGCGTTGAAGGGACAGGGGAAAGGGTCGGCTACACCTTC. This encodes CSVEGTGERVGYTF.

The rearrangement uses TRBV29-1 and TRBJ2-7; 8 bases are a match to TRBD2. In germline, CDR1 is SQVTM, CDR2 ANQGSEA. The trim removed 3 bases at V and 2 bases at J, leaving 6 bases unmatched. The length of the CDR3 is 14 residues. The CDR3 loop reads CSVDGTGGAYEQYF. In DNA form, the CDR3 reads TGCAGCGTTGACGGAACGGGAGGGGCCTACGAGCAGTACTTC.

This clone was recorded once. The rearrangement uses TRBV7-3 and TRBJ2-1; 14 bases line up with TRBD2. V trimming: 5 bases; J trimming: 8 bases; junction bases outside the gene matches: 5. Germline loops: CDR1 SGHTA, CDR2 FQGTGA. The CDR3 runs to 15 residues. The CDR3 is CASSPGTSGSYEQFF. In nucleotides, the CDR3 is TGTGCCAGCAGCCCCGGGACTAGCGGGAGCTATGAGCAGTTCTTC.

V usage is TRBV4-1 and J usage is TRBJ2-7; 9 nucleotides match TRBD1. This CDR3 is 14 amino acids long. V was pared by 4 bases and J by 2 bases, with 3 bases of the junction left unmatched. Germline CDR1 MGHRA, CDR2 YSYEKL. In DNA, the CDR3 is TGCGCCAGCAGCCTAGACAGGGGGACCTACGAGCAGTACTTC. As protein: CASSLDRGTYEQYF.

This clone was seen a few times. The chain joins TRBV9 to TRBJ2-1, with D perhaps matching TRBD1 or TRBD2 (7 bases each). The CDR3 runs to 17 residues. Per germline, CDR1 SGDLS and CDR2 YYNGEE. Trimming took off 3 bases at V and 0 bases at J, with 16 bases between the two ends. The CDR3 DNA reads TGTGCCAGCAGCGGACGTCAGCGGGACAGCTCCTACAATGAGCAGTTCTTC. Translated: CASSGRQRDSSYNEQFF.

This clone was seen just once. V is TRBV7-9 and J is TRBJ2-5, with unresolved D. V lost 4 bases and J 3 bases, leaving 6 bases between the germline ends. This CDR3 has 12 residues. In germline, CDR1 is SEHNR, CDR2 FQNEAQ (reference sequence). The CDR3 DNA reads TGTGCCAGCAGCTCACAGAAAGAGACCCAGTACTTC. It encodes CASSSQKETQYF.

The chain uses TRBV10-2 and TRBJ2-1; perhaps TRBD2 as D (5 bases). CDR3 length: 14 amino acids. Germline CDR1 is WSHSY and CDR2 is SAAADI. The ends were cut back, 4 bases at V and 1 base at J, with 8 bases in the middle. The CDR3: CASSGTGSYNEQFF. The CDR3 nucleotides read TGCGCCAGCAGTGGAACGGGATCCTACAATGAGCAGTTCTTC.

The gene calls are TRBV9 and TRBJ2-3, with D possibly being TRBD1 (7 bases). The CDR3 runs 13 residues. The ends were cut back, 4 bases at V and 4 bases at J, with 10 bases in the middle. Germline V lookup: CDR1 SGDLS, CDR2 YYNGEE. CDR3 protein: CASSQGGADTQYF. CDR3 DNA sequence: TGTGCCAGCAGCCAGGGGGGCGCAGATACGCAGTATTTT.

The sample holds one count of this clone. The chain couples TRBV3-1 (or the pseudogene TRBV3-2) to TRBJ1-2; D gene uncertain. V was shortened by 0 bases and J by 8 bases, with 7 bases between the two germline ends. CDR1 is LGHDT, CDR2 YNNKEL, per germline (reference sequence). CDR3 length equals 12 residues. CDR3 region: CASSQDPDGYTF. Written as DNA, the CDR3 is TGTGCCAGCAGCCAAGATCCCGACGGCTACACCTTC.

This clone was picked up a small number of times. The J gene is TRBJ1-3, the V gene TRBV18, with D unclear. Per germline, CDR1 KGHSH and CDR2 LQKENI. CDR3 length: 15 amino acids. The ends were cut back, 6 bases at V and 2 bases at J, with 14 bases in the middle. CDR3 protein: CASSPQDDAGNTIYF. The DNA for the CDR3 is TGTGCCAGCTCCCCCCAAGATGACGCTGGAAACACCATATATTTT.

The chain carries TRBV19 and TRBJ2-3; 9 nucleotides line up with TRBD1. The CDR3 loop spans 16 amino acids. CDR1 and CDR2 from the germline V gene are LNHDA and SQIVND (reference sequence). The trim removed 4 bases at V and 0 bases at J, leaving 5 bases unmatched. This CDR3 is CASSKQGAGSTDTQYF. The DNA for the CDR3 is TGTGCCAGTAGTAAACAGGGGGCGGGAAGCACAGATACGCAGTATTTT.

This chain links TRBV28 with TRBJ2-3; D gene uncertain. Trimming removed 5 bases at V and 1 base at J, with 13 bases between. This CDR3 is built from 15 residues. The germline gives CDR1 MDHEN, CDR2 SYDVKM. This chain's CDR3 is CASSPDLVGTDTQYF. CDR3 nucleotide sequence: TGTGCCAGCAGTCCTGACCTCGTCGGCACAGATACGCAGTATTTT.

The chain combines TRBV7-9 with TRBJ2-7; 11 bases are shared with TRBD1. This CDR3 is 17 amino acids long. Germline CDR1 is SEHNR and CDR2 is FQNEAQ (reference sequence). The junction had 14 bases not matched to a gene; V was cut back by 5 bases and J by 5 bases. CDR3 in amino acids: CASSLPLGQGAINEQYF. The CDR3 coding sequence is TGTGCCAGCAGCCTCCCCCTCGGACAGGGGGCGATCAACGAGCAGTACTTC.

This chain links TRBV7-2 with TRBJ2-7; possible D gene TRBD2, 6 bases. V was clipped by 1 base and J by 2 bases, with 21 bases between them. Germline CDR1 is SGHTA and CDR2 is FQGNSA. The CDR3 runs to 18 residues. This chain's CDR3 is CASSLGATDYTPTYEQYF. The CDR3 DNA is TGTGCCAGCAGCTTAGGGGCGACGGACTATACACCCACCTACGAGCAGTACTTC.

The chain uses TRBV10-3 and TRBJ2-3; D is perhaps TRBD1 (6 bases). The V gene's germline CDR1 is ENHRY and CDR2 SYGVKD. This CDR3 region has 14 residues. Trimming stripped 2 bases from V and 4 bases from J, with 10 bases between. The CDR3 is CAISEEGESDTQYF. In DNA form, the CDR3 reads TGTGCCATCAGTGAGGAGGGGGAATCAGATACGCAGTATTTT.

The V gene is TRBV30, the J gene TRBJ1-1; D is uncertain. CDR3 size: 13 residues. Germline assignment: CDR1 GTSNPN and CDR2 SVGIG (reference sequence). The ends were cut back, 2 bases at V and 5 bases at J, with 12 bases in the middle. CDR3 region: CAWSRTSRTEAFF. The CDR3 coding sequence is TGTGCCTGGAGTCGAACGAGTAGGACTGAAGCTTTCTTT.

V gene TRBV7-6 combines with J gene TRBJ1-1, with D maybe TRBD1 (5 bases). The CDR3 loop spans 15 amino acids. The germline CDR1 and CDR2 sequences are SGHVS and FNYEAQ. V lost 5 bases and J lost 0, with 13 bases in between. The CDR3 protein is CASSPPGGMNTEAFF. CDR3 nucleotides: TGTGCCAGCAGCCCTCCGGGGGGGATGAACACTGAAGCTTTCTTT.

The rearrangement links TRBV7-8 to TRBJ2-7, with D maybe TRBD1 (5 bases). V dropped 2 bases and J dropped 0 bases, with 11 bases sitting between them. This CDR3 is built from 15 residues. Germline V gives CDR1 SGHVS, CDR2 FQNEAQ. CDR3: CASSLSTASSYEQYF. The DNA for the CDR3 is TGTGCCAGCAGCTTATCGACAGCGAGCTCCTACGAGCAGTACTTC.

The chain joins TRBV12-3 or TRBV12-4 to TRBJ2-1; D gene unclear. The V and J ends lost 3 bases and 8 bases respectively, with 8 bases between them. The CDR3 contains 12 residues. Here the CDR3 reads CASSFVNDEQFF. CDR3 nucleotides: TGTGCCAGCAGTTTCGTTAACGATGAGCAGTTCTTC.

V usage is TRBV7-3 and J usage is TRBJ2-3; 8 positions match TRBD2. The CDR3 consists of 14 residues. CDR1 and CDR2 (germline): SGHTA, FQGTGA. Trimming removed 6 bases from V and 0 bases from J; junction bases left unmatched: 2. CDR3 coding DNA: TGTGCCAGCAGTAGCGGGGCTAGCACAGATACGCAGTATTTT. This codes for CASSSGASTDTQYF.

The gene calls are TRBV28 and TRBJ2-7; the D gene is possibly TRBD2 (6 bases). Germline lookup yields CDR1 MDHEN and CDR2 SYDVKM. Trimming cost V 4 bases and J 0 bases, with 19 bases left between them. There are 17 residues in the CDR3. The CDR3 bases are TGTGCCAGCAGTTCTACAATCGGACTAACAAACTCCTACGAGCAGTACTTC. This sequence encodes CASSSTIGLTNSYEQYF.

This clone was detected only a few times. The chain is built from TRBV13 and TRBJ1-6; D not certain. The CDR3 contains 14 residues. Germline V gives CDR1 PRHDT, CDR2 FYEKMQ (reference sequence). Trimming pared 5 bases from V and 13 bases from J, leaving 18 bases between. The CDR3 DNA sequence: TGTGCCAGCAGCGCGGCGGGTGGGCCAGGTCCCCTCCACTTT. Encoded protein: CASSAAGGPGPLHF.

This clone was seen just once. The chain combines TRBV3-1 (or the pseudogene TRBV3-2) with TRBJ1-2; TRBD1 agrees at 7 bases. With 4 bases clipped from V and 3 bases from J, the junction kept 5 bases outside the gene matches. CDR1 and CDR2 from the germline V gene are LGHDT and YNNKEL (reference sequence). The CDR3 spans 14 residues. CDR3 region: CASSPWDSDYGYTF. The DNA of the CDR3 is TGTGCCAGCAGCCCCTGGGACAGTGACTATGGCTACACCTTC.

The V gene is TRBV7-9, the J gene TRBJ2-2; 8 bases map to TRBD1. The trim removed 4 bases at V and 4 bases at J, leaving 2 bases unmatched. CDR1 and CDR2 from the germline V gene are SEHNR and FQNEAQ (reference sequence). The CDR3 is made up of 14 amino acids. The chain's CDR3 is CASSYGTGTGELFF. The CDR3 DNA follows: TGTGCCAGCAGCTATGGGACAGGCACCGGGGAGCTGTTTTTT. The full variable domain, completed using reference TRBV7-9 and TRBJ2-2, is DTGVSQNPRHKITKRGQNVTFRCDPISEHNRLYWYRQTLGQGPEFLTYFQNEAQLEKSRLLSDRFSAERPKGSFSTLEIQRTEQGDSAMYLCASSYGTGTGELFFGEGSRLTVL.

J is TRBJ2-1 and V is TRBV11-1, with D perhaps matching TRBD1 or TRBD2 (5 bases each). Germline V gene data show CDR1 as SGHAT and CDR2 as FQDESV (reference sequence). The CDR3 contains 12 residues. V lost 5 bases, J lost 6 bases, and 8 bases lay in between. The CDR3 sequence: CASSHGTNEQFF. As DNA, the CDR3 is TGTGCCAGCAGCCACGGGACCAATGAGCAGTTCTTC.

This chain connects TRBV19 to TRBJ1-2; D gene ambiguous. The V gene's germline CDR1 is LNHDA and CDR2 SQIVND (reference sequence). The CDR3 loop spans 14 amino acids. V was trimmed by 9 bases and J by 2 bases, leaving 16 bases between them. This CDR3 reads CASSGEGWNYGYTF. CDR3 coding DNA: TGTGCCAGCAGCGGGGAGGGTTGGAACTATGGCTACACCTTC.

The CDR3 sequence: CASRGLAGGNEQFF. In nucleotides, the CDR3 is TGTGCCAGCAGGGGACTAGCGGGAGGAAATGAGCAGTTCTTC. The chain uses TRBV27 and TRBJ2-1; 15 bases are a match to TRBD2. The V and J ends lost 6 bases and 7 bases, in that order; junction bases with no gene match: 1. The CDR3 sequence is 14 residues long. Germline CDR1 reads MNHEY; CDR2 reads SMNVEV (reference sequence).

The chain joins TRBV3-1 (or the pseudogene TRBV3-2) to TRBJ1-1; D gene uncertain. Germline lookup yields CDR1 LGHDT and CDR2 YNNKEL (reference sequence). The V end was cut by 0 bases, the J end by 11 bases, with 10 bases between. This CDR3 region has 12 residues. CDR3 nucleotides: TGTGCCAGCAGCCAAGAGAGAGGGATGGCTTTCTTT. It encodes CASSQERGMAFF.